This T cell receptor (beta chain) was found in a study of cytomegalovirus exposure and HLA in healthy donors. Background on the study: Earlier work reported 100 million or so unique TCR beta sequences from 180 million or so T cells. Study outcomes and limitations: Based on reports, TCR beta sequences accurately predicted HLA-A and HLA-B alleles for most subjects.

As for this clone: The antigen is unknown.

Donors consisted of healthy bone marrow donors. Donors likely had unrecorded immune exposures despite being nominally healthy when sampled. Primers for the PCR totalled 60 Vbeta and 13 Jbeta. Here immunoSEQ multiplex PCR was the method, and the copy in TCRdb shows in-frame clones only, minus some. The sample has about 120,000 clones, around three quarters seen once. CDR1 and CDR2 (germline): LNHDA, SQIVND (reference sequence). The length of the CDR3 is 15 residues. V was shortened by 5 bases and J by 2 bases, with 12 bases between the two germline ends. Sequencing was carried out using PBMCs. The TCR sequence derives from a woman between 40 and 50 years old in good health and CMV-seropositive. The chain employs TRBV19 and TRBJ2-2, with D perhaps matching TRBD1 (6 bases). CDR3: CASSDGTRNTGELFF. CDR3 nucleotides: TGTGCCAGTAGTGACGGGACAAGAAACACCGGGGAGCTGTTTTTT.